These 14 T cell receptor beta chains came from one sample sequenced in a study of PD-1 blockade in classical Hodgkin lymphoma. The table came from immunoSEQ multiplex PCR; TCRdb's copy has only in-frame clones and leaves some out. The table records around 96,000 clones, around four fifths of them present only once. Each and every patient relapsed after autologous stem cell transplantation, and patients got differing brentuximab vedotin exposure. This sample comprised peripheral blood mononuclear cells (PBMCs), obtained at baseline. The origin of the receptors is a human donor with classical Hodgkin lymphoma.

The gene calls are TRBV6-6 and TRBJ2-7; 7 bases align to TRBD1. This CDR3 is built from 13 residues. The germline V gene encodes CDR1 MNHNY and CDR2 SVGAGI (reference sequence). J gave up 3 bases and V 5 bases, and 4 bases lay outside the gene matches. CDR3 nucleotide sequence: TGTGCCAGCAGTATGACAGGGAACTACGAGCAGTACTTC. Translation: CASSMTGNYEQYF.

The chain employs TRBV5-6 and TRBJ1-1; 9 bases are a match to TRBD1. The V segment lost 2 bases and the J segment 5 bases; nucleotides outside the gene matches: 7. Germline V gene data show CDR1 as SGHDT and CDR2 as YYEEEE. This CDR3 is 15 amino acids long. The CDR3, as DNA: TGTGCCAGCAGCTTTCTAGGGACAGGGAATACTGAAGCTTTCTTT. This gives the protein CASSFLGTGNTEAFF.

The CDR3, as DNA: TGTGCCATCAGTGAGGAGGTGGGGCATACGCAGTATTTT. This sequence encodes CAISEEVGHTQYF. The V and J genes are TRBV10-3 and TRBJ2-3; the D gene is possibly TRBD1 (5 bases). The CDR3 is made up of 13 amino acids. V gave up 2 bases and J gave up 7 bases, with 10 bases separating them. Germline values: CDR1 ENHRY, CDR2 SYGVKD.

The chain recombines TRBV9 with TRBJ2-5, with TRBD1 identical over 8 bases. Trimming cost V 1 base and J 1 base; bases outside gene matches: 6. The CDR3 consists of 16 residues. The germline gives CDR1 SGDLS, CDR2 YYNGEE. The CDR3 region has the DNA TGTGCCAGCAGCGTAATCGGAGACAGGGGCCAAGAGACCCAGTACTTC. This sequence encodes CASSVIGDRGQETQYF.

V usage is TRBV7-6 and J usage is TRBJ2-3, with 10 bases that match TRBD2. Germline V gives CDR1 SGHVS, CDR2 FNYEAQ. This CDR3 has 15 residues. Germline trimming cut 1 base from V and 6 bases from J; bases unmatched to any gene: 4. The DNA for the CDR3 is TGTGCCAGCAGCTTAGGGACTAGCGGAGCGGATACGCAGTATTTT. Translation: CASSLGTSGADTQYF.

The chain employs TRBV2 and TRBJ2-1; no reliable D call. Trimming pared 3 bases from V and 2 bases from J, leaving 11 bases between. The CDR3 runs to 15 residues. Looked up from germline, CDR1 is SNHLY and CDR2 is FYNNEI. Here the CDR3 DNA reads TGTGCCAGCAGTGACGCAGGAAACACCTACAATGAGCAGTTCTTC. Amino acids: CASSDAGNTYNEQFF.

This rearrangement joins TRBV13 to TRBJ2-1, with 14 bases identical to TRBD2. Germline V CDR1 and CDR2: PRHDT, FYEKMQ (reference sequence). The V and J ends lost 3 bases and 14 bases, in that order; junction bases with no gene match: 6. There are 14 residues in the CDR3. Written as DNA, the CDR3 is TGTGCCAGCAGCTTGACTAGCGGGAGGGCCGGGGAGTTCTTC. Translating it yields CASSLTSGRAGEFF.

The J gene is TRBJ2-5, the V gene TRBV5-1; D may match TRBD1 or TRBD2 (5 bases each). Judging by the DNA end, TRBJ2-7 fits better; the J call may be wrong. The germline gives CDR1 SGHRS, CDR2 YFSETQ. CDR3 length: 16 residues. CDR3 sequence reads: CASSLGLGAGSYEQYF. As DNA, the CDR3 is TGCGCCAGCAGCTTGGGTCTGGGAGCAGGGTCCTACGAGCAGTACTTC.

The chain couples TRBV2 to TRBJ2-2; D is ambiguous. The CDR3 extends over 14 amino acids. Trimming stripped 3 bases from V and 3 bases from J, with 8 bases between. Germline V gene data show CDR1 as SNHLY and CDR2 as FYNNEI. In DNA form, the CDR3 reads TGTGCCAGCAGTGAGGTCAAGTACACCGGGGAGCTGTTTTTT. As protein: CASSEVKYTGELFF.

This chain joins TRBV5-6 and TRBJ2-5, with TRBD2 matching 7 bases. Germline CDR1 is SGHDT and CDR2 is YYEEEE. The CDR3 has 15 amino acids. Trimming cost V 4 bases and J 2 bases; bases outside gene matches: 8. The CDR3 reads CASSRRRGRQETQYF. CDR3 coding DNA: TGTGCCAGCAGCAGGAGGCGGGGGAGGCAAGAGACCCAGTACTTC.

This clone has a handful of counts. The chain combines TRBV19 with TRBJ2-3; no definite D call. The CDR3 runs to 13 residues. V lost 3 bases and J 5 bases, leaving 9 bases between the germline ends. Germline CDR1 reads LNHDA; CDR2 reads SQIVND (reference sequence). The CDR3 reads CASSIGPRDTQYF. CDR3 nucleotide sequence: TGTGCCAGTAGTATTGGGCCGAGAGATACGCAGTATTTT.

This clone was seen only once. This sequence joins TRBV19 and TRBJ2-7; 8 nucleotides line up with TRBD2. This CDR3 contains 15 residues. Germline trimming cut 2 bases from V and 0 bases from J; bases unmatched to any gene: 3. Germline-derived CDR1 and CDR2 are LNHDA and SQIVND (reference sequence). Here the CDR3 reads CASSISGLASYEQYF. CDR3 DNA: TGTGCCAGTAGTATATCCGGACTAGCCTCCTACGAGCAGTACTTC.

The chain uses TRBV5-6 and TRBJ2-2; D remains ambiguous. CDR1 and CDR2 from the germline V gene are SGHDT and YYEEEE. V was shortened by 5 bases and J by 0 bases, with 8 bases between the two germline ends. The CDR3 is 14 amino acids. CDR3 in DNA: TGTGCCAGCAGACGGACGGCGAACACCGGGGAGCTGTTTTTT. Protein: CASRRTANTGELFF.

Notes on this clone: Other DNA sequences in this specimen translate into the identical CDR3. The gene calls are TRBV9 and TRBJ2-7; 7 positions agree with TRBD2. CDR3 size: 15 residues. The ends lost 0 bases at V and 2 bases at J; junction bases unmatched: 5. Germline V gene data show CDR1 as SGDLS and CDR2 as YYNGEE. The CDR3 DNA follows: TGTGCCAGCAGCGTAGGTCTAGCGGAGACCTACGAGCAGTACTTC. Amino acids: CASSVGLAETYEQYF.